A single sample gave rise to the 29 T cell receptor beta chains below, sequenced in a study of control samples from healthy donors and cancer patients. TCRdb's copy holds only in-frame clones and misses some; the assay was immunoSEQ multiplex PCR. The repertoire holds tens of thousands of clones, with around 94% as singletons. The sequenced sample was PBMCs. The receptors originated from a man aged 25 to 45 with colorectal cancer.

The chain carries TRBV7-8 and TRBJ1-2; the D gene is possibly TRBD1 (5 bases). Germline-derived CDR1 and CDR2 are SGHVS and FQNEAQ. This CDR3 is 14 amino acids long. The V gene lost 5 bases and the J gene lost 5 bases, with 15 bases spanning the gap. CDR3 coding DNA: TGTGCCAGCAGCCCAACATCCGGGGGGTATGGCTACACCTTC. Translated, it gives CASSPTSGGYGYTF.

The chain links TRBV4-2 to TRBJ1-2; TRBD1 agrees at 9 bases. This CDR3 comprises 17 residues. The germline V gene has CDR1 LGHNA and CDR2 YNFKEQ. Germline trimming cut 0 bases from V and 5 bases from J; bases unmatched to any gene: 10. The DNA for the CDR3 is TGTGCCAGCAGCCAAGATCGACGGGACAGGGTGGCATATGGCTACACCTTC. This codes for CASSQDRRDRVAYGYTF.

The rearrangement links TRBV5-1 to TRBJ2-2; D assignment may be TRBD1 or TRBD2 (5 bases each). Germline CDR1 SGHRS, CDR2 YFSETQ. The CDR3 runs 14 residues. Trimming took 9 bases from V and 5 from J, leaving 17 bases between them. The CDR3 spells CATQPGPNTGELFF. As DNA, the CDR3 is TGCGCCACCCAACCGGGGCCTAATACCGGGGAGCTGTTTTTT.

The chain has TRBV4-2 and TRBJ1-5, with D uncertain. The CDR3 is 15 residues long. Germline V gene data show CDR1 as LGHNA and CDR2 as YNFKEQ. Trimming took off 1 base at V and 3 bases at J, with 10 bases between the two ends. DNA of the CDR3: TGTGCCAGCAGCCAAGTTCTAACGAACAATCAGCCCCAGCATTTT. Translation: CASSQVLTNNQPQHF.

The chain is built from TRBV7-9 and TRBJ2-7; D is unclear. V was clipped by 1 base and J by 2 bases, with 9 bases between them. CDR3 length: 14 amino acids. The germline V gene encodes CDR1 SEHNR and CDR2 FQNEAQ (reference sequence). The CDR3 region is CASSLDGLAYEQYF. The CDR3 region has the DNA TGTGCCAGCAGCTTAGACGGTCTCGCCTACGAGCAGTACTTC.

The chain has TRBV19 and TRBJ1-1; D is possibly TRBD1 (5 bases). The V end was cut by 7 bases, the J end by 6 bases, with 18 bases between. This CDR3 has 14 amino acids. Germline-derived CDR1 and CDR2 are LNHDA and SQIVND (reference sequence). Written as DNA, the CDR3 is TGTGCCAGTACCCCCGCAGGGCCCCTCTCTGAAGCTTTCTTT. Translated, it gives CASTPAGPLSEAFF.

This clone was found once. The CDR3 DNA follows: TGTGCCAGCAGCTTCGGGACAGCCTCTGGAAACACCATATATTTT. This encodes CASSFGTASGNTIYF. The chain uses TRBV7-2 and TRBJ1-3; 7 bases are a match to TRBD1. V trimming: 3 bases; J trimming: 0 bases; junction bases outside the gene matches: 2. Germline loops: CDR1 SGHTA, CDR2 FQGNSA. The CDR3 sequence is 15 residues long.

The chain has TRBV24-1 and TRBJ1-5; a possible D gene is TRBD1 (5 bases). This CDR3 has 14 amino acids. Trimming removed 9 bases from V and 3 bases from J, with 14 bases in between. Looked up from germline, CDR1 is KGHDR and CDR2 is SFDVKD. The CDR3 region has the DNA TGTGCCACCGCGCGCAGGGAGGCCAATCAGCCCCAGCATTTT. Translation gives CATARREANQPQHF.

This clone has more than one count but fewer than ten. CDR3 coding DNA: TGCGCCAGCAGCTTGGCCTGGGAGACCCAGTACTTC. Protein product: CASSLAWETQYF. The chain combines TRBV5-1 with TRBJ2-5; no reliable D call. The CDR3 consists of 12 residues. The germline V gene has CDR1 SGHRS and CDR2 YFSETQ. The germline V and J ends were trimmed by 0 bases and 5 bases, with 5 bases remaining between them.

The genes are TRBV5-4 and TRBJ2-2; maybe TRBD2 (5 bases). CDR1 is SGHNT and CDR2 is YYREEE in the germline V gene (reference sequence). V lost 4 bases and J lost 2, with 12 bases in between. This CDR3 has 15 amino acids. Here the CDR3 reads CASSRELVNTGELFF. CDR3 sequence (DNA): TGTGCCAGCAGCCGGGAACTAGTTAACACCGGGGAGCTGTTTTTT.

The chain combines TRBV4-3 with TRBJ1-2; no definite D call. Germline V gives CDR1 LGHNA, CDR2 YSLEER. The V gene lost 5 bases and the J gene lost 8 bases, with 12 bases spanning the gap. The CDR3 totals 12 residues. The CDR3 bases are TGCGCCAGCAGCGAGAAACCGGGGGGCTACACCTTC. Translated: CASSEKPGGYTF.

This clone appeared a few times. The V and J genes are TRBV29-1 and TRBJ2-5; tentatively, D is TRBD2 (6 bases). This CDR3 is 14 amino acids long. The germline CDR1 and CDR2 sequences are SQVTM and ANQGSEA. With 5 bases removed from V and 5 bases from J, the gap between germline ends came to 18 bases. Written as DNA, the CDR3 is TGCAGCGTTCCCCCCTTGGCGGGGAGCGAGACCCAGTACTTC. Its translation: CSVPPLAGSETQYF.

The chain links TRBV11-2 to TRBJ2-7; D is possibly TRBD2 (5 bases). Germline CDR1 is SGHAT and CDR2 is FQNNGV. Trimming removed 5 bases from V and 5 bases from J, with 13 bases in between. This CDR3 has 13 amino acids. DNA for the CDR3: TGTGCCAGCAGCCTGGGAGAGGGCAACGAGCAGTACTTC. This codes for CASSLGEGNEQYF. The full variable domain, completed using reference TRBV11-2 and TRBJ2-7, is EAGVAQSPRYKIIEKRQSVAFWCNPISGHATLYWYQQILGQGPKLLIQFQNNGVVDDSQLPKDRFSAERLKGVDSTLKIQPAKLEDSAVYLCASSLGEGNEQYFGPGTRLTVT.

This chain joins TRBV4-1 and TRBJ1-2; TRBD1 is a possible D gene (6 bases). In germline, CDR1 is MGHRA, CDR2 YSYEKL. There are 20 residues in the CDR3. V was pared by 0 bases and J by 3 bases, with 26 bases between. CDR3 in amino acids: CASSQDRGDPFSSEDYGYTF. The CDR3 DNA sequence: TGCGCCAGCAGCCAAGACAGGGGCGACCCCTTCAGCTCTGAGGACTATGGCTACACCTTC.

The chain carries TRBV19 and TRBJ2-3, with a tentative D call TRBD2 (5 bases). Germline V gene data show CDR1 as LNHDA and CDR2 as SQIVND (reference sequence). The CDR3 consists of 13 residues. V was pared by 4 bases and J by 5 bases, with 10 bases between. This CDR3 reads CASSRPGGDTQYF. The CDR3 bases are TGTGCCAGTAGTAGGCCAGGAGGAGATACGCAGTATTTT.

This chain uses TRBV30 with TRBJ2-3, with D possibly matching TRBD2 (6 bases). CDR1 GTSNPN and CDR2 SVGIG come from the germline V gene (reference sequence). CDR3 length: 16 residues. Between the trimmed V and J ends, which lost 2 bases and 0 bases, there was a span of 15 bases. The CDR3: CAWSIGTGASTDTQYF. CDR3 DNA: TGTGCCTGGAGTATAGGGACTGGGGCTAGCACAGATACGCAGTATTTT.

The CDR3 bases are TGTGCCAGCAGTGTCGAGGGAAACAATCAGCCCCAGCATTTT. Its protein product is CASSVEGNNQPQHF. This rearrangement joins TRBV2 to TRBJ1-5; D not resolved. CDR1 SNHLY and CDR2 FYNNEI come from the germline V gene. V gave up 4 bases and J gave up 3 bases, with 10 bases separating them. The CDR3 runs to 14 residues.

The chain couples TRBV9 to TRBJ2-3; 10 bases line up with TRBD2. V shed 0 bases, J shed 4 bases, and the junction held 5 bases outside the gene matches. The germline gives CDR1 SGDLS, CDR2 YYNGEE. The CDR3 runs to 16 residues. The chain's CDR3 is CASSVDVSGGADTQYF. The CDR3 DNA follows: TGTGCCAGCAGCGTAGATGTAAGCGGGGGGGCAGATACGCAGTATTTT.

This chain connects TRBV3-1 (or the pseudogene TRBV3-2) to TRBJ1-3; D ambiguous. Trimming removed 0 bases at V and 0 bases at J, with 6 bases between. The CDR3 spans 15 residues. Germline loops: CDR1 LGHDT, CDR2 YNNKEL (reference sequence). The CDR3 protein is CASSQDRYSGNTIYF. The CDR3 bases are TGTGCCAGCAGCCAAGACCGCTACTCTGGAAACACCATATATTTT.

This clone was recorded only once. This chain links TRBV2 with TRBJ1-6; possibly TRBD1 for D (5 bases). This CDR3 has 16 amino acids. Deletions cut 6 bases from V and 7 bases from J, with 19 bases between. Per the germline V gene, CDR1 is SNHLY and CDR2 is FYNNEI. CDR3 coding DNA: TGTGCCAGCAGCTCCTCCCAGGGTCGAGGGAATTCACCCCTCCACTTT. It codes for CASSSSQGRGNSPLHF.

In DNA, the CDR3 is TGTGCCATCAGTGAATCGTCAGGTTGGGGGGGCAAAGGAAACACCGGGGAGCTGTTTTTT. Protein product: CAISESSGWGGKGNTGELFF. The chain is built from TRBV10-3 and TRBJ2-2, with a tentative D call TRBD2 (7 bases). This CDR3 has 20 residues. The germline V gene has CDR1 ENHRY and CDR2 SYGVKD. Trimming stripped 3 bases from V and 2 bases from J, with 25 bases between.

In DNA form, the CDR3 reads TGTGCCAGTAGGGCTAGCGGAACAGATACGCAGTATTTT. The encoded protein is CASRASGTDTQYF. The V gene is TRBV19, the J gene TRBJ2-3; 7 positions agree with TRBD2. Trimming at V came to 6 bases and at J to 3 bases, leaving 3 bases not matched to a gene. This CDR3 is 13 amino acids long. Germline lookup yields CDR1 LNHDA and CDR2 SQIVND (reference sequence). Full variable domain (rest looked up from reference TRBV19 and TRBJ2-3): DGGITQSPKYLFRKEGQNVTLSCEQNLNHDAMYWYRQDPGQGLRLIYYSQIVNDFQKGDIAEGYSVSREKKESFPLTVTSAQKNPTAFYLCASRASGTDTQYFGPGTRLTVL.

The chain is built from TRBV4-3 and TRBJ2-2; TRBD2 matches 7 bases. Germline-derived CDR1 and CDR2 are LGHNA and YSLEER. The CDR3 totals 16 residues. J gave up 4 bases and V 1 base, and 6 bases lay outside the gene matches. The CDR3 bases are TGCGCCAGCAGCCAAGGCAGGGACTACACCACCGGGGAGCTGTTTTTT. Amino acids: CASSQGRDYTTGELFF.

This clone occurred once. The chain couples TRBV19 to TRBJ2-1, with 12 bases that match TRBD2. The length of the CDR3 is 15 residues. CDR1 is LNHDA and CDR2 is SQIVND in the germline V gene (reference sequence). Trimming removed 4 bases from V and 4 bases from J; junction bases left unmatched: 2. In DNA form, the CDR3 reads TGTGCCAGTAGTAGAACTAGCGGGGGGTACAATGAGCAGTTCTTC. This translates into CASSRTSGGYNEQFF.

This rearrangement joins TRBV4-3 to TRBJ2-1, with a possible D match to TRBD1 (6 bases). The CDR3 totals 16 residues. Per germline, CDR1 LGHNA and CDR2 YSLEER. V was cut by 0 bases and J by 0 bases, with 9 bases left in between. CDR3 DNA: TGCGCCAGCAGCCAAGATACAGGGAGCTCCTACAATGAGCAGTTCTTC. It encodes CASSQDTGSSYNEQFF.

The rearrangement joins TRBV4-3 to TRBJ2-1; TRBD2 agrees at 7 bases. The germline CDR1 and CDR2 sequences are LGHNA and YSLEER. This CDR3 has 15 amino acids. Losses at the gene ends were 0 bases for V and 8 bases for J; bases not matched to a gene: 7. Here the CDR3 reads CASSQDGATSDEQFF. DNA of the CDR3: TGCGCCAGCAGCCAAGACGGAGCTACTAGCGATGAGCAGTTCTTC.

The rearrangement links TRBV2 to TRBJ2-3, with D perhaps TRBD1 (7 bases). V was shortened by 10 bases and J by 1 base, with 18 bases between the two germline ends. Germline-derived CDR1 and CDR2 are SNHLY and FYNNEI. The CDR3 totals 15 residues. The CDR3 DNA sequence: TGTGCCACCGCGGGCCGCAGGGGGGGCACAGATACGCAGTATTTT. Translation gives CATAGRRGGTDTQYF.

This clone appeared a single time. V usage is TRBV6-2 or TRBV6-3 and J usage is TRBJ1-1, with TRBD1 as a possible D gene (5 bases). Trimming pared 0 bases from V and 7 bases from J, leaving 15 bases between. The CDR3 loop spans 15 amino acids. CDR1 and CDR2 from the germline V gene are MNHEY and SVGEGT. For the CDR3, the DNA is TGTGCCAGCAGTTACTCTTCGGCGACAGCTATTGAAGCTTTCTTT. This gives the protein CASSYSSATAIEAFF.

The chain is built from TRBV23-1 and TRBJ1-4, with no clear D. TRBV23-1 is an ORF, and what it does is uncertain. Trimming left V 2 bases short and J 2 bases short, with 9 bases between. The CDR3 has 15 amino acids. For the CDR3, the DNA is TGCGCCAGCAGTCAAAAACCGGGCACTAATGAAAAACTGTTTTTT. Translated, it gives CASSQKPGTNEKLFF.